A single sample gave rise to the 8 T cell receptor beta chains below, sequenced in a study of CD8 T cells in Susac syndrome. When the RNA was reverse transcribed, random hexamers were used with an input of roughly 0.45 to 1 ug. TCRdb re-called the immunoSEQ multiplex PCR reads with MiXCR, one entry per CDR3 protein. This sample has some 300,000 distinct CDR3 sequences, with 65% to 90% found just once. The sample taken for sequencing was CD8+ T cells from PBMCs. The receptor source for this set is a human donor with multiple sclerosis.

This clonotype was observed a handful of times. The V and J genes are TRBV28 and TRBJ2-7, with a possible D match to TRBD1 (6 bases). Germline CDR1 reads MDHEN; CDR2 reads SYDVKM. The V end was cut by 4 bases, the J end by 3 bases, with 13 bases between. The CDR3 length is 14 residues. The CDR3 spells CASSWGRDIYEQYF. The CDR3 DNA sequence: TGTGCCAGCAGTTGGGGCCGGGACATCTACGAGCAGTACTTC.

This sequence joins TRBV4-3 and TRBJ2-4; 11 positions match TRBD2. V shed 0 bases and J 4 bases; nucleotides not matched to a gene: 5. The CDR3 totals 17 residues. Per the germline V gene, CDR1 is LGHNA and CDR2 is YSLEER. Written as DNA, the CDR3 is TGCGCCAGCAGCCAAGACTTCCGACTAGCGGGAAAAAACATTCAGTACTTC. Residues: CASSQDFRLAGKNIQYF.

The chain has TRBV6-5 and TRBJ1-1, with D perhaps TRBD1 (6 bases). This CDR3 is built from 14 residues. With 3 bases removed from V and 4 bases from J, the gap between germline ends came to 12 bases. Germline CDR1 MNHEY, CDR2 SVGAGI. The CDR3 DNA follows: TGTGCCAGCAGTTATCAGGGCAGGGGCACTGAAGCTTTCTTT. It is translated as CASSYQGRGTEAFF.

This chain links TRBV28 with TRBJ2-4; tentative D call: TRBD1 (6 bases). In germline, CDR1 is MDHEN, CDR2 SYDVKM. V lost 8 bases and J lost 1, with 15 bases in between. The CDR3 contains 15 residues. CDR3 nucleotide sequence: TGTGCCAGCGCCATGGGGGCCGGGGCCAAAAACATTCAGTACTTC. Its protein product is CASAMGAGAKNIQYF.

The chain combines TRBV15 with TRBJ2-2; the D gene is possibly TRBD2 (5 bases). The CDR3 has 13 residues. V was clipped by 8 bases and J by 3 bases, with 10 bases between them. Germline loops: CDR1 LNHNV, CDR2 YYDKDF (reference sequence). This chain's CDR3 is CATGRGYTGELFF. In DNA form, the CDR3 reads TGTGCCACCGGCCGGGGTTACACCGGGGAGCTGTTTTTT.

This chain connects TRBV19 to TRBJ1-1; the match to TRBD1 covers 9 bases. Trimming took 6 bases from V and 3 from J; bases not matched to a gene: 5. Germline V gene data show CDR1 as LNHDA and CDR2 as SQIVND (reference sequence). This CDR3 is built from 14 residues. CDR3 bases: TGTGCCAGTAGCATGACAGGGGGACACACTGAAGCTTTCTTT. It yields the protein CASSMTGGHTEAFF.

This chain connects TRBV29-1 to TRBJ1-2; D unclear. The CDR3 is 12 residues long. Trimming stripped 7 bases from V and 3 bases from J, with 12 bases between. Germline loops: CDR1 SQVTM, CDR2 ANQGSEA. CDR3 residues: CSAKPGYYGYTF. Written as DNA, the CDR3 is TGCAGCGCTAAACCGGGTTACTATGGCTACACCTTC.

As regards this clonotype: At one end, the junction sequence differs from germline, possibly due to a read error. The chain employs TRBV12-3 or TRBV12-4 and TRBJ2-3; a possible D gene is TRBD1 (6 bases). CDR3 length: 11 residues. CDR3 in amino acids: CASSTDRTGTF. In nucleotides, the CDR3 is TGTGCCAGCAGTACCGACAGGACGGGGACTTTT.